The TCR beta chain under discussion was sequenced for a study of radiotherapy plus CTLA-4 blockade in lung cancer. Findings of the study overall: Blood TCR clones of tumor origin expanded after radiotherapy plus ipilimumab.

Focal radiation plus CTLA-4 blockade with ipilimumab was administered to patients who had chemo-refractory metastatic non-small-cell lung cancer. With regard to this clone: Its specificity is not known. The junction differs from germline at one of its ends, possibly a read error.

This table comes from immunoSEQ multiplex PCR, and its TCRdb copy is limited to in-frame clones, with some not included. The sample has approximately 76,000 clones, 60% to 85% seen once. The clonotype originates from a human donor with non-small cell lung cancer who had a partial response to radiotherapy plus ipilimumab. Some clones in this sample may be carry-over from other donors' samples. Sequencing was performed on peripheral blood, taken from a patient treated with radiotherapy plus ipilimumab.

This CDR3 reads CASSLDTNNEKLFF. The CDR3 region has the DNA TGCGCCAGCAGTTTGGACACCAATAACGAAAAACTGTTTTTT. V and J are TRBV5-1 and TRBJ1-4; possibly TRBD1 for D (5 bases). Germline CDR1 SGHRS, CDR2 YFSETQ. The CDR3 has 14 amino acids.